These T cell receptor beta chains were read from a single sample in a study of T cell responses to AZD1222 COVID-19 vaccine. Clones were sequenced by immunoSEQ multiplex PCR, and TCRdb holds only the in-frame ones, with some missing. The sample has about 130,000 clones; roughly 93% are singletons. The sequenced sample was peripheral blood, obtained 28 days after the second AZD1222 dose. These receptors were collected from an adult who received the AZD1222 COVID-19 vaccine. The CDR3 runs from the conserved cysteine through the conserved F or W. Fields, in order: J gene, D gene, V gene, CDR3 protein, CDR3 DNA. The D gene is left open where the match is weak.

J gene: TRBJ1-4; D gene: -; V gene: TRBV19; CDR3 protein: CASSDAGRTNEKLFF; CDR3 DNA: TGTGCCAGTAGTGATGCAGGGAGGACTAATGAAAAACTGTTTTTT
J gene: TRBJ2-7; D gene: TRBD1; V gene: TRBV7-9; CDR3 protein: CASSLVGTVYYEQYF; CDR3 DNA: TGTGCCAGCAGCTTAGTAGGGACAGTCTACTACGAGCAGTACTTC
J gene: TRBJ1-6; D gene: -; V gene: TRBV5-1; CDR3 protein: CASSLDSAYNSPLHF; CDR3 DNA: TGCGCCAGCAGCTTGGACAGTGCCTATAATTCACCCCTCCACTTT
J gene: TRBJ2-7; D gene: -; V gene: TRBV19; CDR3 protein: CASSIDRDGAYEQYF; CDR3 DNA: TGTGCCAGTAGTATAGACAGGGACGGAGCGTACGAGCAGTACTTC
J gene: TRBJ1-1; D gene: -; V gene: TRBV18; CDR3 protein: CASSIGTPNTEAFF; CDR3 DNA: TGTGCCAGCTCAATCGGGACACCTAACACTGAAGCTTTCTTT
J gene: TRBJ1-5; D gene: -; V gene: TRBV7-8; CDR3 protein: CASSARVNQPQHF; CDR3 DNA: TGTGCCAGCAGCGCCCGGGTGAATCAGCCCCAGCATTTT
J gene: TRBJ2-3; D gene: -; V gene: TRBV29-1; CDR3 protein: CSVPTADTQYF; CDR3 DNA: TGCAGCGTCCCGACAGCGGATACGCAGTATTTT
J gene: TRBJ1-6; D gene: -; V gene: TRBV19; CDR3 protein: CASSISQGGGSPLHF; CDR3 DNA: TGTGCCAGTAGTATCAGCCAGGGTGGTGGTTCACCCCTCCACTTT
J gene: TRBJ1-2; D gene: -; V gene: TRBV28; CDR3 protein: CASSRDLNYGYTF; CDR3 DNA: TGTGCCAGCAGCAGGGACCTTAACTATGGCTACACCTTC
J gene: TRBJ2-1; D gene: TRBD2; V gene: TRBV5-6; CDR3 protein: CASSQRELSYNEQFF; CDR3 DNA: TGTGCCAGCAGCCAGCGGGAGCTCTCCTACAATGAGCAGTTCTTC
J gene: TRBJ2-7; D gene: -; V gene: TRBV7-6; CDR3 protein: CASRRDPTVYEQYF; CDR3 DNA: TGTGCCAGCAGGCGAGACCCGACAGTCTACGAGCAGTACTTC
J gene: TRBJ2-7; D gene: TRBD1; V gene: TRBV7-3; CDR3 protein: CASSPRGQTTDEQYF; CDR3 DNA: TGTGCCAGCAGCCCCCGGGGACAGACGACTGACGAGCAGTACTTC